The clone carrying this T cell receptor beta chain was observed a few times. The antigen remains unidentified. The sample is drawn from a study of cytomegalovirus exposure and HLA in healthy donors. Whole-study findings and limits: The tendency of first-cohort TCR clusters to co-occur in the 120 or so validation repertoires was identified by a subsequent analysis.

The donors were members of the validation cohort comprising over 90 subjects, separate from the approximately 710-subject first cohort. CDR3 length: 11 residues. Germline lookup yields CDR1 SQVTM and CDR2 ANQGSEA. V gave up 3 bases and J gave up 15 bases, with 15 bases separating them. Repertoires were generated with immunoSEQ multiplex PCR, while TCRdb's copy carries only in-frame clones and drops some. The table shows about 360,000 clones, with 86% occurring only once. The specimen was PBMCs. V is TRBV29-1 and J is TRBJ2-1, with D perhaps matching TRBD2 (6 bases). The clonotype originates from a woman aged 18-29 years in good health and CMV-seronegative. CDR3 residues: CSVDYGGLPFF. In DNA form, the CDR3 reads TGCAGCGTTGACTACGGGGGTCTTCCGTTCTTC.